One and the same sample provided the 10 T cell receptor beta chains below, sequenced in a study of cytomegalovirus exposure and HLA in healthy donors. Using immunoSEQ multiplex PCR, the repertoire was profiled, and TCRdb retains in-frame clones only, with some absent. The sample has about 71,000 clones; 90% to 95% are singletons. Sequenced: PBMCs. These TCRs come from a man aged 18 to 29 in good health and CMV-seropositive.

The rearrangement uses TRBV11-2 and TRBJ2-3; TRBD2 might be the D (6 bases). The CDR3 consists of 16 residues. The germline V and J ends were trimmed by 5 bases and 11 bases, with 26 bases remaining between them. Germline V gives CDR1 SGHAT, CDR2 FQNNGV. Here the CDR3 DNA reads TGTGCCAGCAGCGACGAGGGACTGGCATGGGTGGGAGGGCAGTATTTT. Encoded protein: CASSDEGLAWVGGQYF.

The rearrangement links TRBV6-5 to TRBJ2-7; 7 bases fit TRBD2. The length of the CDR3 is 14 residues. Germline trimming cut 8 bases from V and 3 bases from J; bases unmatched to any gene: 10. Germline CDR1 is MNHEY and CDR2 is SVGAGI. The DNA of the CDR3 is TGTGCCAGCCAGCCGGGACTACTATACTACGAGCAGTACTTC. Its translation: CASQPGLLYYEQYF.

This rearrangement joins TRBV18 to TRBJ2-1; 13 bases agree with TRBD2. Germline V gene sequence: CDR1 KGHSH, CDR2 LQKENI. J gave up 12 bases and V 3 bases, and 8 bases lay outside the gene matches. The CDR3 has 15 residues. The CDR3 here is CASSPPGLAGEGQFF. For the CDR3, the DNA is TGTGCCAGCTCACCGCCTGGACTAGCGGGAGAAGGGCAGTTCTTC.

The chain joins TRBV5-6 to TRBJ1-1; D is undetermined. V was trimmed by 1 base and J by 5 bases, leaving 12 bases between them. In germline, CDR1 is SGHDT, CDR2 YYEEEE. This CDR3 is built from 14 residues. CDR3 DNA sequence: TGTGCCAGCAGCTTGCGAGGGATTCGTACTGAAGCTTTCTTT. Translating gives CASSLRGIRTEAFF. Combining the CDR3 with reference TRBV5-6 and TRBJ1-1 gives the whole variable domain DAGVTQSPTHLIKTRGQQVTLRCSPKSGHDTVSWYQQALGQGPQFIFQYYEEEERQRGNFPDRFSGHQFPNYSSELNVNALLLGDSALYLCASSLRGIRTEAFFGQGTRLTVV.

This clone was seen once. The CDR3 DNA sequence: TGTGCCAGCAGGATACAGGGGAGTGTCGAGCAGTACTTC. Its protein product is CASRIQGSVEQYF. The V and J genes are TRBV7-9 and TRBJ2-7; 7 bases are shared with TRBD1. The CDR3 sequence is 13 residues long. The V and J ends lost 6 bases and 6 bases, in that order; junction bases with no gene match: 8. CDR1 and CDR2 from the germline V gene are SEHNR and FQNEAQ (reference sequence).

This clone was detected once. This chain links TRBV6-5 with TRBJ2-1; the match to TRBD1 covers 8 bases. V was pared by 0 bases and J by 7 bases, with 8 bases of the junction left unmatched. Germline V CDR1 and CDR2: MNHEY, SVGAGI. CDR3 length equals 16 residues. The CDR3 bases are TGTGCCAGCAGTTACTCAGGGACAGGACGCGAAAATGAGCAGTTCTTC. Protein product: CASSYSGTGRENEQFF.

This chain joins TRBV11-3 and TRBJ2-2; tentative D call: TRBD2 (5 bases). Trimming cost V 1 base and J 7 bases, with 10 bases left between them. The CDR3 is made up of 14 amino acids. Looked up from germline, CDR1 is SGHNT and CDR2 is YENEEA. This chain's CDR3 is CASSLGPGSGELFF. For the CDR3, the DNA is TGTGCCAGCAGCTTAGGTCCTGGGAGCGGGGAGCTGTTTTTT.

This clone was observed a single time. CDR3 loop: CASNRGEGQPQHF. The CDR3 DNA is TGTGCCAGCAACAGGGGGGAAGGTCAGCCCCAGCATTTT. The chain has TRBV2 and TRBJ1-5, with 8 bases matching TRBD1. This CDR3 is built from 13 residues. The trim removed 7 bases at V and 6 bases at J, leaving 5 bases unmatched. CDR1 and CDR2 (germline): SNHLY, FYNNEI. Full variable domain (remainder filled in from reference TRBV2 and TRBJ1-5): EPEVTQTPSHQVTQMGQEVILRCVPISNHLYFYWYRQILGQKVEFLVSFYNNEISEKSEIFDDQFSVERPDGSNFTLKIRSTKLEDSAMYFCASNRGEGQPQHFGDGTRLSIL.

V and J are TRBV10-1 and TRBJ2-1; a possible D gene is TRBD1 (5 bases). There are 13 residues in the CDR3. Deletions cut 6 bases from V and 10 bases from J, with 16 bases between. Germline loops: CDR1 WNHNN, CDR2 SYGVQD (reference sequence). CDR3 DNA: TGCGCCAGCAGACCTAGGGGCCTGGGGGAGCAGTTCTTC. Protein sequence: CASRPRGLGEQFF.

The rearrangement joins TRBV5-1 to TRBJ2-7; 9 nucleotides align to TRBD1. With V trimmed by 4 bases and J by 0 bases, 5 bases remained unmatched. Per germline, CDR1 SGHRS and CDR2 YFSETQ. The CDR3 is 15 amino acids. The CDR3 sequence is CASSGTGPHSYEQYF. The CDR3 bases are TGCGCCAGCAGCGGGACAGGGCCACACTCCTACGAGCAGTACTTC.